Listed below are T cell receptor beta chains from one sample, sequenced in a study of siplizumab effects on memory and regulatory T cells. What these receptors recognize is not known. Produced via immunoSEQ multiplex PCR; TCRdb's table is partial and in-frame only. The profile shows approximately 9,700 clones, about 47% of them singletons. Sequencing used CFSE-low (dividing) CD8+ T cells sorted from an allogeneic mixed lymphocyte reaction. The receptors were gathered from a human donor in good health; the cells came from an allogeneic mixed lymphocyte reaction. The CDR3 runs from the conserved cysteine through the conserved F or W. D genes are given only for firm matches. The size of a clone is reported for some rows only, either as once, few or many, or as a class for expanded clones.

>TRBV4-1|TRBD1|-|TRBJ1-2
TGCGCCAGCAGCCAAGAATCAGTGGGACAGGGGTATGGCTACACCTTC
CASSQESVGQGYGYTF
>TRBV5-4|-|-|TRBJ1-2
TGTGCCAGCAGCTTGCCCGGGACGGGCAACTATGGCTACACCTTC
CASSLPGTGNYGYTF
>TRBV15|TRBD1|-|TRBJ1-6
TGTGCCACCAGCAAGGGACAGCTCTCACCAAATTCACCCCTCCACTTT
CATSKGQLSPNSPLHF
>TRBV13|-|medium-sized|TRBJ1-2
TGTGCCAGCAGCTTACGCGGGACACTTATCAAGGACTATGGCTACACCTTC
CASSLRGTLIKDYGYTF
>TRBV13|TRBD1|once|TRBJ2-2
TGTGCCAGCAGCCAGGGGGCGCGGAACACCGGGGAGCTGTTTTTT
CASSQGARNTGELFF
>TRBV6-5|-|few|TRBJ2-7
TGTGCCAGCAGTTACTCGAAGGGATACTACGAGCAGTACTTC
CASSYSKGYYEQYF
>TRBV9|TRBD2|many|TRBJ2-3
TGTGCCAGCAGTTCCTCGGGGGGAAGCACAGATACGCAGTATTTT
CASSSSGGSTDTQYF
>TRBV7-9|-|-|TRBJ2-7
TGTGCCAGCCGCACCGGCTACGAGCAGTACTTC
CASRTGYEQYF
>TRBV4-1|TRBD1|few|TRBJ2-3
TGCGCCAGCACCATTTTCGGGACAGGGTCTTCGGATACGCAGTATTTT
CASTIFGTGSSDTQYF
>TRBV4-1|-|medium-sized|TRBJ2-1
TGCGCCAGCAGCCTAGAGACGGACTCCCGATACAATGAGCAGTTCTTC
CASSLETDSRYNEQFF
>TRBV27|-|few|TRBJ2-2
TGTGCCAGCAGTTTATCCAGGGGTCTGACCGGGGAGCTGTTTTTT
CASSLSRGLTGELFF
>TRBV5-6|-|few|TRBJ2-3
TGTGCCAGCAGCTTGGGAGGGACAGATACGCAGTATTTT
CASSLGGTDTQYF
>TRBV7-9|-|-|TRBJ2-7
TGTGCCAGCAGCCAAGGGGCCTCCTACGAGCAGTACTTC
CASSQGASYEQYF
>TRBV5-4|TRBD2|-|TRBJ2-3
TGTGCCAGCCATCAGCGGGGGGGCAGCACAGATACGCAGTATTTT
CASHQRGGSTDTQYF
>TRBV18|TRBD1|-|TRBJ2-7
TGTGCCAGCTCACCACCGGACAGGGTGAGCTCCTACGAGCAGTACTTC
CASSPPDRVSSYEQYF
>TRBV5-6|-|-|TRBJ2-3
TGTGCCAGCAGCTTGGATGTCGGGAGAACCACAGATACGCAGTATTTT
CASSLDVGRTTDTQYF
>TRBV5-4|TRBD1|-|TRBJ1-5
TGTGCCAGCAGCTTGGATACGACAGGGGGCGCGGACAGCAATCAGCCCCAGCATTTT
CASSLDTTGGADSNQPQHF
>TRBV4-1|-|once|TRBJ1-3
TGCGCCAGCAGCCAAACCCCCGGGACCGCGAGCGCCATATATTTT
CASSQTPGTASAIYF
>TRBV4-3|TRBD2|-|TRBJ2-1
TGCGCCAGCAGCCGGACGGGACTAGCGGACAATGAGCAGTTCTTC
CASSRTGLADNEQFF
>TRBV29-1|-|few|TRBJ2-1
TGCAGCGCAGAAGGAAAAATCAACTACAATGAGCAGTTCTTC
CSAEGKINYNEQFF
>TRBV19|-|few|TRBJ1-2
TGTGCCAGTAGTCCCTCGGGGGCGAACTATGGCTACACCTTC
CASSPSGANYGYTF
>TRBV11-2|-|medium-sized|TRBJ2-1
TGTGCCAGCAGCTTATTCCATGAGCAGTTCTTC
CASSLFHEQFF
>TRBV7-7|TRBD2|few|TRBJ2-1
TGTGCCAGCAGCCCCCTTGTGAGCGGGGGGGCTGAGCAGTTCTTC
CASSPLVSGGAEQFF
>TRBV11-2|-|medium-sized|TRBJ2-7
TGTGCCAGCAGCTTAGTCTACGAGCAGTACTTC
CASSLVYEQYF
>TRBV6-6|-|medium-sized|TRBJ2-3
TGTGCCAGCTTTAGGGGGATGGGCACAGATACGCAGTATTTT
CASFRGMGTDTQYF
>TRBV9|-|few|TRBJ2-3
TGTGCCAGCAGCGTAGGTGTAGATACGCAGTATTTT
CASSVGVDTQYF
>TRBV28|TRBD1|medium-sized|TRBJ1-1
TGTGCCAGCAGAGATACAGGGGAGGCCACTGAAGCTTTCTTT
CASRDTGEATEAFF
>TRBV7-9|-|medium-sized|TRBJ1-1
TGTGCCAGCAGCTTAGTGAACACTGAAGCTTTCTTT
CASSLVNTEAFF
>TRBV5-5|-|-|TRBJ2-3
TGTGCCAGCAGCTTGTATGGAGAAAGCACAGATACGCAGTATTTT
CASSLYGESTDTQYF
>TRBV5-4|-|-|TRBJ2-3
TGTGCCAGCAGCTTGGAAGGGGGCACAGATACGCAGTATTTT
CASSLEGGTDTQYF
>TRBV7-9|-|few|TRBJ2-7
TGTGCCAGCAGCTCCGGGACTGGCTCCTACGAGCAGTACTTC
CASSSGTGSYEQYF
>TRBV5-1|-|-|TRBJ1-3
TGCGCCAGCAGCTTGTTTATAGGTTCCGGAAACACCATATATTTT
CASSLFIGSGNTIYF
>TRBV7-9|TRBD1|-|TRBJ2-5
TGTGCCAGCAGCTTAGATGAGACAGGGGATTGGGCGACCCAGTACTTC
CASSLDETGDWATQYF
>TRBV5-6|TRBD2|-|TRBJ2-7
TGTGCCAGCAGCTTACAGATAGCGGGAAGCTCCTACGAGCAGTACTTC
CASSLQIAGSSYEQYF
>TRBV6-6|-|few|TRBJ1-5
TGTGCCAGCAGTTACGGGGGCAATCAGCCCCAGCATTTT
CASSYGGNQPQHF
>TRBV9|TRBD2|few|TRBJ2-5
TGTGCCAGCAGCGCCCGGAGCGGGGGGGCGTTCGAGACCCAGTACTTC
CASSARSGGAFETQYF
>TRBV11-2|-|medium-sized|TRBJ2-5
TGTGCCAGCAGCCCCTATTACGGGGTGAAGACCCAGTACTTC
CASSPYYGVKTQYF
>TRBV6-6|-|-|TRBJ2-7
TGTGCCAGCAGTTTGCCCGCCGGCGAGCAGTACTTC
CASSLPAGEQYF
>TRBV2|-|once|TRBJ1-5
TGTGCCAGCAGAGAGAACAGCAACAATCAGCCCCAGCATTTT
CASRENSNNQPQHF
>TRBV5-6|-|-|TRBJ1-1
TGTGCCAGCAGCTTTGAATATATGAACACTGAAGCTTTCTTT
CASSFEYMNTEAFF
>TRBV19|-|-|TRBJ1-3
TGTGCCAGTAGTATTCTCTTAACCTCCTCTGGAAACACCATATATTTT
CASSILLTSSGNTIYF
>TRBV5-4|-|-|TRBJ1-1
TGTGCCAGCAGCAGATTACAGCCTAACACTGAAGCTTTCTTT
CASSRLQPNTEAFF
>TRBV5-4|-|-|TRBJ2-6
TGCGCCAGCAGCCAAGATGGCACCAACGGGGCCAACGTCCTGACTTTC
CASSQDGTNGANVLTF
>TRBV5-4|TRBD1|-|TRBJ1-2
TGTGCCAGCAGCTTGCGGGCAGGGGGCGATGGCTACACCTTC
CASSLRAGGDGYTF
>TRBV6-5|TRBD1|few|TRBJ2-7
TGTGCCAGCAATCAGGGGGCGGGAGAGCAGTACTTC
CASNQGAGEQYF
>TRBV9|TRBD2|few|TRBJ2-1
TGTGCCAGCAGCACTAGCGGGGGGGCCTATGAGCAGTTCTTC
CASSTSGGAYEQFF
>TRBV9|-|medium-sized|TRBJ2-7
TGTGCCAGCAGCGTAGAGGGGGGGTACTCCTACGAGCAGTACTTC
CASSVEGGYSYEQYF
>TRBV4-2|-|-|TRBJ2-3
TGTGCCAGCAGCCAGGTGGTGGGAGACCCACCTGATGGGTTCACGCAGTATTTT
CASSQVVGDPPDGFTQYF
>TRBV6-6|-|-|TRBJ1-2
TGTGCCAGCAGTTACGGCAGGGCTTATGGCTACACCTTC
CASSYGRAYGYTF
>TRBV15|TRBD1|-|TRBJ2-5
TGTGCCACCAGCAGAGATGCCGCCGGACAGGGTTGGCAAGAGACCCAGTACTTC
CATSRDAAGQGWQETQYF
>TRBV9|-|medium-sized|TRBJ2-7
TGTGCCAGCAGCGTAGCTCTAGGGCAGGGACCCACTCTCGTTTCCTACGAGCAGTACTTC
CASSVALGQGPTLVSYEQYF
>TRBV9|TRBD2|few|TRBJ2-7
TGTGCCAGCAGCTATGTAGCGGGGGGCAACGAGCAGTACTTC
CASSYVAGGNEQYF
>TRBV6-4|-|-|TRBJ1-1
TGTGCCAGCAGGGGGGACACTGAAGCTTTCTTT
CASRGDTEAFF
>TRBV6-6|TRBD1|once|TRBJ2-1
TGTGCCAGCAGTTACGACAGGGGTTTTAATGAGCAGTTCTTC
CASSYDRGFNEQFF
>TRBV4-3|-|-|TRBJ1-1
TGCGCCAGCAGCCAAAGTCCGGGACTTCAGCCCGAGAACACTGAAGCTTTCTTT
CASSQSPGLQPENTEAFF
>TRBV7-9|-|once|TRBJ1-2
TGTGCCAGCAGCTTAGGTCGGGGAGACTATGGCTACACCTTC
CASSLGRGDYGYTF
>TRBV9|-|-|TRBJ1-6
TGTGCCAGCAGCCCACCGGAATATAATTCACCCCTCCACTTT
CASSPPEYNSPLHF
>TRBV11-2|-|medium-sized|TRBJ1-2
TGTGCCAGCAGCTCTACTCCTGACTATGGCTACACCTTC
CASSSTPDYGYTF
>TRBV19|-|-|TRBJ2-1
TGTGCCAGTAGTATGGTTTTAAATGAGCAGTTCTTC
CASSMVLNEQFF
>TRBV6-5|-|-|TRBJ1-5
TGTGCCAGCAGTTACTCGATTCAGCCCCAGCATTTT
CASSYSIQPQHF